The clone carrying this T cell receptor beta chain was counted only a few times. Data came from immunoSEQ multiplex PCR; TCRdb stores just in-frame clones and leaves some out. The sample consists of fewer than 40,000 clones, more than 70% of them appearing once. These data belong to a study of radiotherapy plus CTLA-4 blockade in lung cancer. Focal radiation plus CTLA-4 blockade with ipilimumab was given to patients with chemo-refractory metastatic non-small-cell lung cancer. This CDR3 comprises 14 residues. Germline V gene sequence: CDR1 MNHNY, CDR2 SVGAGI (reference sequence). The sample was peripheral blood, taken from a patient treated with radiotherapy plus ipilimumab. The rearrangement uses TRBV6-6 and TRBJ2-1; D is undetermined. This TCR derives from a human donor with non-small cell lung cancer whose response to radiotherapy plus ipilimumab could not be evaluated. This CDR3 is CASLDQLISDEQFF. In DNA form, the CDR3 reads TGTGCGAGCCTAGATCAGCTGATTTCGGATGAGCAGTTCTTC.